This T cell receptor (beta chain) was sequenced for a study of blood T cell repertoires in COVID-19. Looking at the study overall: The analysed material was cDNA or gDNA that came from T cells, B-cell-depleted T cells, or PBMCs.

Cohort 3 recovery required two negative PCRs, clearance, or symptom resolution. The table came from immunoSEQ multiplex PCR; TCRdb's copy has only in-frame clones and leaves some out. The sample consists of roughly 400,000 clones, around 89% of them appearing once. There are a few counts of this clone. The ends lost 7 bases at V and 3 bases at J; junction bases unmatched: 3. The CDR3 loop spans 12 amino acids. The germline V gene encodes CDR1 SQVTM and CDR2 ANQGSEA. The receptor was derived from a young man who had recovered from COVID-19. The rearrangement links TRBV29-1 to TRBJ2-4; 7 positions agree with TRBD1. The sequenced material came from PBMCs or T cells enriched from blood (not recorded which). CDR3 DNA: TGCAGCGCCCGACAGGGCAAAAACATTCAGTACTTC. It translates to CSARQGKNIQYF.